This TCR beta chain was found in a study of cytomegalovirus exposure and HLA in healthy donors. Study-wide background: A data release that came early held approximately 92 million unique TCRs from HLA-typed donors. Regarding the study as a whole: Roughly even sequencing depth across donors was the assumption behind the presence/absence analyses. According to the study, 160 or so TCR beta chains were cytomegalovirus-associated.

Vbeta (60) and Jbeta (13) primers were used in the PCR. Produced via immunoSEQ multiplex PCR; TCRdb's table is partial and in-frame only. The table lists roughly 150,000 clones, approximately 80% of them singletons. The CDR3 extends over 13 amino acids. The germline V gene has CDR1 LNHDA and CDR2 SQIVND (reference sequence). J gave up 4 bases and V 4 bases, and 2 bases lay outside the gene matches. Points on this clone: Its target is not known. The identical CDR3 is also encoded by other nucleotide sequences in the sample.

The TCR comes from a woman aged 40 to 55 in good health and CMV-seronegative. The sample comprised PBMCs. J is TRBJ1-1 and V is TRBV19; 8 nucleotides line up with TRBD1. CDR3 nucleotide sequence: TGTGCCAGTAGTACCACAGGGGGCACTGAAGCTTTCTTT. Protein sequence: CASSTTGGTEAFF.